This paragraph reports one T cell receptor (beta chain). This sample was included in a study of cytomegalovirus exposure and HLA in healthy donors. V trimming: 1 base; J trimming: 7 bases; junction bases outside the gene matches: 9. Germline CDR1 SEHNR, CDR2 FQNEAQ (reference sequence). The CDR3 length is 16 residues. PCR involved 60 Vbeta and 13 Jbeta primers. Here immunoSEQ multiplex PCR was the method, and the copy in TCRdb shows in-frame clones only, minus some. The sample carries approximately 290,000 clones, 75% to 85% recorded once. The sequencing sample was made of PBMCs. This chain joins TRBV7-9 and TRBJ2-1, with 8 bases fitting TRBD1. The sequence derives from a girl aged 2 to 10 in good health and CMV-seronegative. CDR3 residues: CASSLGGRDRRNEQFF. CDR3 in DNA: TGTGCCAGCAGCTTAGGCGGTAGGGACAGGAGGAATGAGCAGTTCTTC. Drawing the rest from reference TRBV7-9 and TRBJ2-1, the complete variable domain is DTGVSQNPRHKITKRGQNVTFRCDPISEHNRLYWYRQTLGQGPEFLTYFQNEAQLEKSRLLSDRFSAERPKGSFSTLEIQRTEQGDSAMYLCASSLGGRDRRNEQFFGPGTRLTVL.